This TCR beta chain was obtained from a study of cytomegalovirus exposure and HLA in healthy donors (dated by TCRdb to between 2016 and 2019). In terms of the full investigation: According to a later analysis, the roughly 130 validation repertoires were produced on the same platform as the 666 repertoires of the first cohort. In addition to the first cohort of approximately 670 subjects, a separate validation cohort of approximately 130 different subjects was used. The aim of the study was to test whether cataloging public T cell receptors could identify signatures of past pathogen exposure. The study combined high-throughput TCR immunosequencing, statistical association of individual TCRs with disease status, and machine learning to predict cytomegalovirus infection status.

Comments on this clone: Its antigen target is currently unknown. No base qualities exist here, and no much larger clone lies one base off it.

The method behind the library was the immunoSEQ multiplex PCR assay. Regarding the original processing steps: To diagnose cytomegalovirus status from the catalog of TCR beta chain sequences, a statistical classification framework was built. TCRdb stores this immuneACCESS table with in-frame sequences only. Part of the clones is absent; in the studies checked, under half of the shortfall reflects unresolved V genes, and no reason is known for the rest. V and J calls plus clone size are reproduced from that table; the DNA served to infer D and trimming. The sample has 70,000 or so clones on record, roughly 94% of them singletons. Of the sample, less than 2% falls within the top ten clones. Beyond this particular receptor, the publication reports: A total of 150 to 200 TCR beta chains were listed by the study as associated with cytomegalovirus. In both the original and validation cohorts, the classifier was reported to diagnose cytomegalovirus status with high specificity and sensitivity. The authors suggested that the approach could potentially be extended to other disease states and immunological phenotypes. Most TCR sequences were seen in very few donors, while some public TCRs were found in many individuals. A later analysis lacked HLA typing for the validation cohort, so it scored co-occurrence in that cohort across all 120 or so repertoires. A few of the identified cytomegalovirus-associated TCR beta chains were confirmed in vitro to be specific for cytomegalovirus antigens. A later analysis found that TCRs clustered in the first cohort also tended to co-occur in the 110 or so validation repertoires, with more than 90% of cluster scores above 0.

Separate from the approximately 670-subject first cohort, the validation cohort of roughly 120 subjects was the group to which the donors belonged. The receptor's source is a man younger than 35 in good health and CMV-seropositive. The sequenced sample was PBMCs.

Read as DNA, the sequence is TGTGCCAGCAGTCTCAGCACAGGGTTCGGGGCCAACGTCCTGACTTTC. Translated, it gives CASSLSTGFGANVLTF. The V gene is TRBV27 and the J gene is TRBJ2-6; TRBD1 could be the D gene, as 6 bases match. The CDR3, from cysteine to phenylalanine, totals 16 residues. Just CDR3 DNA is preserved here, 48 bases in frame from base 1. CDR1 MNHEY and CDR2 SMNVEV were looked up in the germline V gene (reference sequence). V drops 5 bases and J drops 4 bases, leaving 15 bases in between.